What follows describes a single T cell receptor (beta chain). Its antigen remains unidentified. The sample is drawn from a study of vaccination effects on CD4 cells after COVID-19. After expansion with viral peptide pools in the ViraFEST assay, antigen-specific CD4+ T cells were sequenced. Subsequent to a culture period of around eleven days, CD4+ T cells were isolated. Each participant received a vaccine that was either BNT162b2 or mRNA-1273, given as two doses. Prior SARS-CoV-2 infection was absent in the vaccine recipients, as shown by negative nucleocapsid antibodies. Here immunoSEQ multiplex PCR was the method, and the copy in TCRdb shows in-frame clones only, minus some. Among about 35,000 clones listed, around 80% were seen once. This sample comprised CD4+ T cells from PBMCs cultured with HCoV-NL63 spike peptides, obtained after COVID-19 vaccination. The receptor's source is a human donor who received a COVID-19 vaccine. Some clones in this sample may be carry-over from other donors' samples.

The CDR3 nucleotides read TGTGCCAGCAGTTTCGGAGTCGGAAACACCATATATTTT. It translates to CASSFGVGNTIYF. This chain joins TRBV12-3 or TRBV12-4 and TRBJ1-3; D uncertain. V lost 3 bases and J 4 bases, leaving 7 bases between the germline ends. The CDR3 extends over 13 amino acids.